The 13 T cell receptor beta chains in this list originate from one sample, sequenced in a study of T cells in Graves' hyperthyroidism and ophthalmopathy. Template material for amplifying TCR beta CDR3 regions consisted of RNA transcripts. TCR CDR3 underwent first-round RT-PCR with the HTBI primer set. From the multiplex PCR reads, TCRdb called clonotypes with MiXCR, one entry per CDR3 protein. This table has 330,000 or so distinct CDR3 sequences, approximately 18% appearing once. What was sequenced was blood. These TCRs come from a man aged 45-65 years with Graves' ophthalmopathy.

This chain connects TRBV7-9 to TRBJ2-5, with 7 bases aligning to TRBD1. In germline, CDR1 is SEHNR, CDR2 FQNEAQ (reference sequence). The CDR3 totals 15 residues. With 8 bases clipped from V and 7 bases from J, the junction kept 16 bases outside the gene matches. The CDR3 loop is CASFPETGPTGTQYF. CDR3 nucleotide sequence: TGTGCCAGCTTTCCGGAGACAGGGCCTACCGGGACCCAGTACTTC.

This sequence joins TRBV7-9 and TRBJ2-1, with D tentatively TRBD2 (5 bases). V dropped 5 bases and J dropped 10 bases, with 18 bases sitting between them. Looked up from germline, CDR1 is SEHNR and CDR2 is FQNEAQ (reference sequence). CDR3 length: 14 residues. For the CDR3, the DNA is TGTGCCAGCAGCACAATGGGGAGTTCTGAGGAGCAGTTCTTC. Encoded protein: CASSTMGSSEEQFF.

This clonotype came up many times. This rearrangement joins TRBV12-3 or TRBV12-4 to TRBJ2-5; 10 positions agree with TRBD2. Losses at the gene ends were 4 bases for V and 5 bases for J; bases not matched to a gene: 7. The CDR3 is made up of 15 amino acids. CDR3 protein: CASSSSGRGVETQYF. The CDR3 DNA reads as TGTGCCAGCAGTTCAAGCGGGAGGGGAGTGGAGACCCAGTACTTC.

This clonotype has at least ten counts. This sequence joins TRBV11-2 and TRBJ1-1; possibly TRBD1 for D (5 bases). Germline values: CDR1 SGHAT, CDR2 FQNNGV. Trimming cost V 3 bases and J 5 bases, with 16 bases left between them. The CDR3 totals 15 residues. The CDR3 protein is CASSLGTGRGTEAFF. In nucleotides, the CDR3 is TGTGCCAGCAGCTTGGGGACCGGTCGGGGAACTGAAGCTTTCTTT.

The genes are TRBV13 and TRBJ1-4; 8 bases are a match to TRBD1. The CDR3 consists of 16 residues. The V segment lost 3 bases and the J segment 5 bases; nucleotides outside the gene matches: 8. Germline CDR1 PRHDT, CDR2 FYEKMQ (reference sequence). The DNA of the CDR3 is TGTGCCAGCAGCTTCCAACAGGGGGATGTAAATGAAAAACTGTTTTTT. It yields the protein CASSFQQGDVNEKLFF. The full variable domain, in which reference TRBV13 and TRBJ1-4 provide the parts outside the CDR3, is AAGVIQSPRHLIKEKRETATLKCYPIPRHDTVYWYQQGPGQDPQFLISFYEKMQSDKGSIPDRFSAQQFSDYHSELNMSSLELGDSALYFCASSFQQGDVNEKLFFGSGTQLSVL.

The table lists this clonotype with many counts. This chain links TRBV5-1 with TRBJ1-2; D remains unclear. V lost 2 bases to trimming and J lost 2 bases, with 10 bases between them. Germline V gene lookup returns CDR1 SGHRS and CDR2 YFSETQ. The CDR3 length is 14 residues. CDR3 nucleotides: TGCGCCAGCAGCTTCACAAACAGCAACTATGGCTACACCTTC. Amino acids: CASSFTNSNYGYTF.

In this sample, this clonotype turned up a few times. The DNA for the CDR3 is TGTGCCACCAGTGATTCAGTCCCAGATGAGCAGTTCTTC. It codes for CATSDSVPDEQFF. The V and J genes are TRBV24-1 and TRBJ2-1; D is unclear. Germline CDR1 reads KGHDR; CDR2 reads SFDVKD. The ends were cut back, 2 bases at V and 8 bases at J, with 9 bases in the middle. The CDR3 sequence is 13 residues long.

This chain connects TRBV9 to TRBJ2-2; 9 bases match TRBD2. The CDR3 covers 15 residues. The germline gives CDR1 SGDLS, CDR2 YYNGEE. With 0 bases clipped from V and 8 bases from J, the junction kept 5 bases outside the gene matches. In DNA, the CDR3 is TGTGCCAGCAGCGTAGATCTAGCGGGATCTGGGGAGCTGTTTTTT. The encoded protein is CASSVDLAGSGELFF.

The chain couples TRBV13 to TRBJ2-3; 10 positions agree with TRBD2. V shed 2 bases, J shed 7 bases, and the junction held 6 bases outside the gene matches. The CDR3 has 15 residues. Germline lookup yields CDR1 PRHDT and CDR2 FYEKMQ (reference sequence). This CDR3 is CASSLRAGGPNTQYF. The CDR3 region has the DNA TGTGCCAGCAGCTTAAGAGCGGGAGGGCCGAATACGCAGTATTTT. Combining the CDR3 with reference TRBV13 and TRBJ2-3 gives the whole variable domain AAGVIQSPRHLIKEKRETATLKCYPIPRHDTVYWYQQGPGQDPQFLISFYEKMQSDKGSIPDRFSAQQFSDYHSELNMSSLELGDSALYFCASSLRAGGPNTQYFGPGTRLTVL.

This clonotype turned up a few times. The J gene is TRBJ2-4, the V gene TRBV14; 12 nucleotides line up with TRBD2. The CDR3 has 17 residues. Unmatched junction bases numbered 7, after V lost 2 bases and J lost 5 bases. The germline V gene encodes CDR1 SGHDN and CDR2 FVKESK. This CDR3 reads CASSQLAGGPSENIQYF. The CDR3 DNA reads as TGTGCCAGCAGCCAACTAGCGGGAGGGCCCTCGGAAAACATTCAGTACTTC.

The chain joins TRBV29-1 to TRBJ1-2; 7 bases agree with TRBD1. V lost 3 bases and J lost 8; bases outside the gene matches: 9. The CDR3 length is 13 residues. Germline loops: CDR1 SQVTM, CDR2 ANQGSEA. The CDR3 nucleotides read TGCAGCGTTGAGGGCAGGGGGAAAGGGGGCTACACCTTC. Translation gives CSVEGRGKGGYTF.

The table lists this clonotype with many counts. V and J are TRBV18 and TRBJ2-7; TRBD2 is a possible D gene (6 bases). Germline-derived CDR1 and CDR2 are KGHSH and LQKENI. V was shortened by 2 bases and J by 3 bases, with 23 bases between the two germline ends. The CDR3 covers 18 residues. CDR3 sequence (DNA): TGTGCCAGCTCACCAGGGTTATCGGGCAGCCGACTAGGCTACGAGCAGTACTTC. Translating gives CASSPGLSGSRLGYEQYF.

A few counts support this clonotype. This chain links TRBV12-3 or TRBV12-4 with TRBJ1-1; the D gene is possibly TRBD1 (5 bases). CDR3 size: 15 residues. Trimming took off 3 bases at V and 8 bases at J, with 19 bases between the two ends. CDR3 bases: TGTGCCAGCAGTTTTTTGGGGGACCACTTACGGGAAGCTTTCTTT. Its protein product is CASSFLGDHLREAFF.